This T cell receptor (beta chain) was identified during a study of response to subunit inactivated influenza vaccine. The length of the CDR3 is 14 residues. The V gene's germline CDR1 is MNHEY and CDR2 SVGEGT. V dropped 6 bases and J dropped 4 bases, with 15 bases sitting between them. TCRdb re-derived calls from the RT-PCR reads in MiXCR, one entry per CDR3 protein. Of roughly 500,000 distinct CDR3 sequences detected, approximately 22% appear once; the ten largest clones hold approximately 2.9%. The same sample was also studied in work on T cells expressing NK-cell markers. Turning to that study: The TCR beta cDNA came from 5'RACE template switching with UMIs.

The sample was CD4+ T cells sorted from PBMCs, taken 11 to 12 days after vaccination. The chain combines TRBV6-2 or TRBV6-3 with TRBJ1-2, with D perhaps matching TRBD1 (5 bases). The TCR comes from a man aged 45-65 years who received an inactivated influenza vaccine. CDR3 in DNA: TGTGCCAGCAGGCGGGGGTTCGGAGGCTATGGCTACACCTTC. Translated: CASRRGFGGYGYTF.